The 5 T cell receptor beta chains below were found in one sample sequenced in a study of OX40 agonist ivuxolimab in advanced cancers. TCRdb's table, derived via immunoSEQ multiplex PCR, lists solely in-frame clones and lacks some. The sample lists 15,000 to 20,000 clones, 65% to 85% occurring once. This material consisted of CD4+ or CD8+ T cells sorted from blood, taken in a trial of the OX40 agonist ivuxolimab. Receptor source: an adult with an advanced solid tumor such as melanoma, head and neck, liver or kidney cancer.

The rearrangement joins TRBV21-1 to TRBJ1-5. TRBV21-1 is recorded as a pseudogene. The CDR3 length is 16 residues. CDR3 DNA sequence: TGTGCCAGCAGGATGAATCTAGCTACATTTCATCAGCCCCAGCATTTT. Translating gives CASRMNLATFHQPQHF.

The rearrangement uses TRBV12-2 and TRBJ2-7; TRBD1, the table's D call, was not compared with the DNA. TRBV12-2 is a listed pseudogene. This CDR3 is built from 14 residues. This CDR3 reads CASRPGTDSYEQYF. For the CDR3, the DNA is TGTGCAAGTCGCCCAGGGACAGATTCCTACGAGCAGTACTTC.

The genes are TRBV27 and TRBJ2-7; 7 nucleotides line up with TRBD1. V trimming: 4 bases; J trimming: 6 bases; junction bases outside the gene matches: 3. Per the germline V gene, CDR1 is MNHEY and CDR2 is SMNVEV (reference sequence). The length of the CDR3 is 12 residues. For the CDR3, the DNA is TGTGCCAGCAGTTCAGGGGGTGCCGAGCAGTACTTC. The encoded protein is CASSSGGAEQYF.

This chain's CDR3 is CASSLEGYPEQYF. For the CDR3, the DNA is TGTGCCAGCAGCTTGGAAGGGTACCCAGAGCAGTACTTC. The chain has TRBV5-6 and TRBJ2-7, with D unclear. V dropped 0 bases and J dropped 7 bases, with 11 bases sitting between them. CDR3 size: 13 residues. CDR1 SGHDT and CDR2 YYEEEE come from the germline V gene.

This chain connects TRBV19 to TRBJ1-1; no reliable D call. The V and J ends lost 3 bases and 2 bases respectively, with 7 bases between them. The CDR3 length is 13 residues. Germline V gene sequence: CDR1 LNHDA, CDR2 SQIVND (reference sequence). The CDR3 loop reads CASSMYSNTEAFF. The CDR3 DNA sequence: TGTGCCAGTAGTATGTATTCAAACACTGAAGCTTTCTTT.